This TCR beta chain was captured in a study of early T cells in non-severe SARS-CoV-2 infection. Study-level background: Chains from this unsorted whole-blood bulk RNA could not be paired.

Individual cDNA molecules were tagged with unique molecular identifiers. TCRdb analysed the 5' RACE reads with MiXCR anew, one entry per CDR3 protein. The data hold 35,000 to 45,000 distinct CDR3 sequences, with less than 6.5% observed a single time. CDR1 is SSHAT, CDR2 FNYEAQ, per germline (reference sequence). The CDR3 length is 15 residues. Study conclusions and caveats: Lookups in VDJdb leaned toward anti-spike CD8 responses and missed private and CD4 specificities.

This clonotype was seen only a few times. Antigen: not known. One junction end disagrees with the germline gene, perhaps due to a read error. The V gene is TRBV7-7, the J gene TRBJ2-5; a possible D gene is TRBD2 (5 bases). The sample comprised whole blood. The receptor was derived from an adult who was a healthcare worker with PCR-confirmed SARS-CoV-2 infection or an uninfected control (not recorded which). The CDR3 sequence: CASSLARSSPETQYF. The CDR3 coding sequence is TGTGCTAGCAGCTTAGCGCGCTCTAGCCCAGAGACCCAGTACTTC.